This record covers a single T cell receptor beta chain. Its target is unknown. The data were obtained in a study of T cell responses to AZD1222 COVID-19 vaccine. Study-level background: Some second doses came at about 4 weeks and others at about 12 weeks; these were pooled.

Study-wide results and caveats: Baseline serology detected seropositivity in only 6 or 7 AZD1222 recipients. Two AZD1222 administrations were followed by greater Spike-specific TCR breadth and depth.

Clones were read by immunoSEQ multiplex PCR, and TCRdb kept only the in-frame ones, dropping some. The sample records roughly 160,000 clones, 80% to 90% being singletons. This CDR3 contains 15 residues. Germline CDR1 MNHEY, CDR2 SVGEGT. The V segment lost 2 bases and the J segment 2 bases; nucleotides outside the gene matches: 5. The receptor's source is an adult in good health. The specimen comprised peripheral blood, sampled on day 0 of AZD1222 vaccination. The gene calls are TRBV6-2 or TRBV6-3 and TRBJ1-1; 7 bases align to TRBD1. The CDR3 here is CASSYGTEGNTEAFF. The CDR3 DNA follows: TGTGCCAGCAGTTACGGGACAGAAGGTAACACTGAAGCTTTCTTT.